This is a list of T cell receptor beta chains from one sample in a study of cytomegalovirus exposure and HLA in healthy donors. The method was immunoSEQ multiplex PCR; TCRdb's version includes in-frame clones alone and lacks a portion of them. Of over 100,000 clones listed, about 79% are singletons. The sequencing input was PBMCs. These receptors were collected from a human donor in good health. Each CDR3 is given with its conserved first and last residue. D genes are given only for firm matches. Expanded clones get a size class; other rows say once, few or many, or leave the size out.

TRBJ2-3,.,TRBV30,TRBD1,TGTGCCGGGCAGGGGGAACGCGCAGATACGCAGTATTTT,CAGQGERADTQYF
TRBJ2-5,few,TRBV19,.,TGTGCCAGTAGTATAGTTTTAGGCAGGGGCCAAGAGACCCAGTACTTC,CASSIVLGRGQETQYF
TRBJ2-7,.,TRBV30,TRBD2,TGTGCCTGGACTAGCGGTAACTCCTACGAGCAGTACTTC,CAWTSGNSYEQYF
TRBJ2-5,.,TRBV10-3,TRBD1,TGTGCCATCGGGTTCGGGACAGAACAAGAGACCCAGTACTTC,CAIGFGTEQETQYF
TRBJ2-7,.,TRBV19,.,TGTCCGGTCGCCGGAACTAGCTACGAGCAGTACTTC,CPVAGTSYEQYF
TRBJ2-3,.,TRBV5-6,.,TGTGCCAGCAGCTTAGGCGGAGACTCAGATACGCAGTATTTT,CASSLGGDSDTQYF
TRBJ2-7,few,TRBV30,.,TGTGCCTGGAGCTCAGGGACCTACGAGCAGTACTTC,CAWSSGTYEQYF
TRBJ2-1,.,TRBV10-3,TRBD2,TGTGCCACCGGGGGGTCAGGGCCCTACAATGAGCAGTTCTTC,CATGGSGPYNEQFF
TRBJ1-1,.,TRBV12-5,TRBD1,TGTGCTAGTGGTTTGCTACAGGGGGATATGAACACTGAAGCTTTCTTT,CASGLLQGDMNTEAFF
TRBJ2-1,.,TRBV18,.,TGTGCCAGCTCATCCGATGTACCTAGCTCCTACAATGAGCAGTTCTTC,CASSSDVPSSYNEQFF
TRBJ1-2,.,TRBV5-1,TRBD1,TGCGCCAGCACCAGGACAGGGGGCGTCGAAATCTGGGGCTACACCTTC,CASTRTGGVEIWGYTF
TRBJ1-1,.,TRBV11-2,.,TGTGCCAGCAGGACTACAGTTGAAGCTTTCTTT,CASRTTVEAFF
TRBJ1-1,.,TRBV5-6,TRBD1,TGTGCCAGCAGCGTCAGGGGGACTGGGGGTTTCTTT,CASSVRGTGGFF
TRBJ2-7,.,TRBV28,TRBD1,TGTGCCAGCAGTTTCCAGGACAGGGGGCAGTACTTC,CASSFQDRGQYF
TRBJ1-1,.,TRBV4-3,TRBD1,TGCGCCAGCAGCCAAACAACAGGGGTCACTGAAGCTTTCTTT,CASSQTTGVTEAFF
TRBJ2-3,.,TRBV6-6,.,TGTGCCGTCGGGGTCGGCACAGATACGCAGTATTTT,CAVGVGTDTQYF
TRBJ1-6,.,TRBV5-5,.,TGTGCCAGCAGCTTACTCACGGGAAATTCACCCCTCCACTTT,CASSLLTGNSPLHF
TRBJ2-3,.,TRBV5-1,TRBD2,TGCGCCAGCAGCTTGGTCGGGAGGGCCACAGATACGCAGTATTTT,CASSLVGRATDTQYF
TRBJ2-7,.,TRBV2,.,TGTGCCAGCAGTCGTACTAGTGTCGAGCAGTACTTC,CASSRTSVEQYF
TRBJ1-4,.,TRBV6-5,TRBD1,TGTGCCTCAACCGGGACAGGGGGCGCCGGTGAAAAACTGTTTTTT,CASTGTGGAGEKLFF
TRBJ2-5,few,TRBV5-4,TRBD1,TGTGCCAGCAGCTTTCAACAGGGGGCGTGGGAGACCCAGTACTTC,CASSFQQGAWETQYF
TRBJ2-5,.,TRBV7-9,.,TGTGCCAGCAGCTTAGGCGGTAGCACCTTACAAGAGACCCAGTACTTC,CASSLGGSTLQETQYF
TRBJ1-1,once,TRBV21-1,.,TGTGCCAGCAAAGGGGGCAGGGTCCCCATGGACACTGAAGCTTTCTTT,CASKGGRVPMDTEAFF
TRBJ2-3,.,TRBV9,TRBD2,TGTGCCAGCAGCGTTGGGCTAGCGGGGGGCCAGACGCGACCTAGCACAGATACGCAGTATTTT,CASSVGLAGGQTRPSTDTQYF
TRBJ2-1,.,TRBV5-1,.,TGCGCCAGCAGCTTGAGTTTAGCCGTATCCTACAATGAGCAGTTCTTC,CASSLSLAVSYNEQFF
TRBJ2-5,once,TRBV28,TRBD1,TGTGCCAGCAGTTCCGGGACAGGGGTCCAAGAGACCCAGTACTTC,CASSSGTGVQETQYF
TRBJ1-4,few,TRBV4-3,TRBD1,TGCGCCAGCAGCCGGACCGGGACAGGGGGTGAAAAACTGTTTTTT,CASSRTGTGGEKLFF
TRBJ2-5,few,TRBV4-2,TRBD1,TGTGCCAGCAGCCAGGAAGGACAGGGGGGGACCCAGTACTTC,CASSQEGQGGTQYF
TRBJ2-7,.,TRBV27,TRBD2,TGTGCCAGCAGCCCTACTTCCGCGGGGGGGCCGAGCGAGCAGTACTTC,CASSPTSAGGPSEQYF
TRBJ2-7,.,TRBV30,.,TGTGCCTGGAGCGGCGGCCGCACGTCCTACGAGCAGTACTTC,CAWSGGRTSYEQYF
TRBJ1-1,.,TRBV5-4,.,TGTGCCAGCGGCACAGTAAACACTGAAGCTTTCTTT,CASGTVNTEAFF
TRBJ2-3,.,TRBV10-2,.,TGCGCCAGCAGGGGCCCGGGGAGGCGGGGATTCACAGATACGCAGTATTTT,CASRGPGRRGFTDTQYF
TRBJ1-2,.,TRBV9,.,TGTGCCAGCAGCCCGACGACAGCTAACTATGGCTACACCTTC,CASSPTTANYGYTF
TRBJ2-5,few,TRBV4-1,.,TGCGCCAGCAGCGGGGGGACGAGAGAGACCCAGTACTTC,CASSGGTRETQYF
TRBJ2-1,.,TRBV5-1,.,TGCGCCAGCAGCTTGGCCCAGGGGTACAATGAGCAGTTCTTC,CASSLAQGYNEQFF
TRBJ1-5,.,TRBV6-5,.,TGTGCCAGCAGTTACTCGAGGACAGCCCAGCCCCAGCATTTT,CASSYSRTAQPQHF
TRBJ2-1,.,TRBV2,TRBD1,TGTGCCAGCTCCCCGGACAGGGTCAATGAGCAGTTCTTC,CASSPDRVNEQFF
TRBJ1-2,.,TRBV11-2,.,TGTGCCAGCAGCCCTAGACTTCCGGGACTCAACATAGCTAACTATGGCTACACCTTC,CASSPRLPGLNIANYGYTF
TRBJ1-2,once,TRBV2,TRBD1,TGTGCCAGCAGTGAAGCCTGGACAGGCCTCTATGGCTACACCTTC,CASSEAWTGLYGYTF
TRBJ1-2,.,TRBV16,.,TGTGCCAGCAGCGCAAGCCAAATCGCCCGTGAGGACTATGGCTACACCTTC,CASSASQIAREDYGYTF
TRBJ2-1,few,TRBV4-2,.,TGTGCCAGCAGCCGAGACAGCTCCTACAATGAGCAGTTCTTC,CASSRDSSYNEQFF
TRBJ2-7,.,TRBV7-2,TRBD1,TGTGCCAGCAGCTTAAGGGACAGGGGGCGTCGGGAGCAGTACTTC,CASSLRDRGRREQYF
TRBJ1-4,.,TRBV6-5,.,TGTGCCAGCAGTTTGGGGCCTGCAACTAATGAAAAACTGTTTTTT,CASSLGPATNEKLFF
TRBJ1-2,.,TRBV5-6,.,TGTGCCAGCAGCTTGGCGGTCGTTTCCGGGGGTGGAGGCTACACCTTC,CASSLAVVSGGGGYTF
TRBJ2-5,.,TRBV28,.,TGTGCCAGCAGTTTTCATAGGGGCTGGCTAGAGACCCAGTACTTC,CASSFHRGWLETQYF
TRBJ2-3,.,TRBV9,.,TGTGCCAGCAGTGGCCGAAACCCCACAGATACGCAGTATTTT,CASSGRNPTDTQYF
TRBJ2-5,.,TRBV6-1,TRBD1,TGTGCCGGAGGGACAGGGATGGTAGAGACCCAGTACTTC,CAGGTGMVETQYF